These 5 T cell receptor beta chains came from one sample sequenced in a study of T cells in localized non-small cell lung cancer. Sequencing used immunoSEQ multiplex PCR; TCRdb keeps in-frame clones, though not all of them. The data show around 91,000 clones, with about 87% seen just once and more than 14% held by the top ten. This specimen consisted of peripheral blood, obtained before any cancer treatment. Receptors were obtained from a man between 40 and 75 years old with stage I squamous cell lung carcinoma.

V is TRBV18 and J is TRBJ1-1; TRBD1 matches 10 bases. Per germline, CDR1 KGHSH and CDR2 LQKENI. CDR3 length: 16 amino acids. V was clipped by 3 bases and J by 2 bases; unmatched bases: 6. As DNA, the CDR3 is TGTGCCAGCTCACCGGAAATGACAGGGGGCAACACTGAAGCTTTCTTT. Its translation is CASSPEMTGGNTEAFF.

This sequence joins TRBV5-1 and TRBJ1-2; the D gene is possibly TRBD1 (5 bases). CDR1 is SGHRS, CDR2 YFSETQ, per germline. V lost 0 bases, J lost 5 bases, and 11 bases lay in between. This CDR3 spans 14 amino acids. The CDR3 is CASSLVGGGYGYTF. CDR3 sequence (DNA): TGCGCCAGCAGCTTGGTCGGGGGAGGATATGGCTACACCTTC.

This sequence joins TRBV6-5 and TRBJ1-2, with 8 positions matching TRBD1. After removal of 6 bases from V and 8 bases from J, the junction contained 8 bases not matched to a gene. CDR1 MNHEY and CDR2 SVGAGI come from the germline V gene. The CDR3 is 13 amino acids. CDR3 in DNA: TGTGCCAGCAGAACCGGACAGGGCGGAGGCTACACCTTC. Its protein is CASRTGQGGGYTF.

In this sample, this clone turned up once. Additional DNA sequences in this sample encode the identical CDR3. This chain links TRBV11-2 with TRBJ2-1; D not certain. CDR1 is SGHAT and CDR2 is FQNNGV in the germline V gene. The CDR3 has 16 residues. V lost 0 bases and J lost 0, with 9 bases in between. The CDR3 is CASSLEGRASYNEQFF. CDR3 DNA sequence: TGTGCCAGCAGCTTAGAGGGAAGGGCCTCCTACAATGAGCAGTTCTTC.

The chain recombines TRBV18 with TRBJ2-7, with 7 bases aligning to TRBD2. V shed 1 base, J shed 5 bases, and the junction held 14 bases outside the gene matches. This CDR3 contains 17 residues. The germline gives CDR1 KGHSH, CDR2 LQKENI. The DNA for the CDR3 is TGTGCCAGCTCACCACTTTCCGTTTGGGGGGGTCGAGACGAGCAGTACTTC. It yields the protein CASSPLSVWGGRDEQYF.